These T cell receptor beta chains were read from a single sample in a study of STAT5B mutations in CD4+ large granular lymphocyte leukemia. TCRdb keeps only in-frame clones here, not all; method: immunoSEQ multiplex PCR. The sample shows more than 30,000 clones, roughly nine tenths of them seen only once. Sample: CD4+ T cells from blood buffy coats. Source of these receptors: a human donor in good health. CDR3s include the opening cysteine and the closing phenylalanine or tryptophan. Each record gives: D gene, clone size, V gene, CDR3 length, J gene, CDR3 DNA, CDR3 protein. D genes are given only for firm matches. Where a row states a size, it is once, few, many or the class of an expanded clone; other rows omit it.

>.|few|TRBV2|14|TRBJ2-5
TGTGCCAGCAGTGGGAGTGGCTCGAAGGAGACCCAGTACTTC
CASSGSGSKETQYF
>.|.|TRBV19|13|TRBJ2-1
TGTGCCAGTAGTATCGGACAAAACAATGAGCAGTTCTTC
CASSIGQNNEQFF
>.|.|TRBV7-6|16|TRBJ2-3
TGTGCCAGCAGCTCAAATACGGGAGTTCCCACAGATACGCAGTATTTT
CASSSNTGVPTDTQYF
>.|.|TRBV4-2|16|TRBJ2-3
TGTGCCAGCAGCCAGCGGACTACTTTAAGCACAGATACGCAGTATTTT
CASSQRTTLSTDTQYF
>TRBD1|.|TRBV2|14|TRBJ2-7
TGTGCCAGCAGTGTGGGGACAGGGACCTACGAGCAGTACTTC
CASSVGTGTYEQYF
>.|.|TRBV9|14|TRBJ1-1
TGTGCCAGCAGCCCCCGTGGGCTGAACACTGAAGCTTTCTTT
CASSPRGLNTEAFF
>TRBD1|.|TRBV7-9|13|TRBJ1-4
TGTGCCAGCAGGGGACAGGTCGGTGAAAAACTGTTTTTT
CASRGQVGEKLFF
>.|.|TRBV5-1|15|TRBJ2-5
TGCGCCAGCAGCCCCCTGGGCCATGTGAGGGAGACCCAGTACTTC
CASSPLGHVRETQYF
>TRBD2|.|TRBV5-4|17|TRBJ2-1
TGTGCCAGCAGCTGGGAGGGACTAGCGGGAGGTCACAATGAGCAGTTCTTC
CASSWEGLAGGHNEQFF
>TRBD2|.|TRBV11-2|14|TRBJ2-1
TGTGCCAGCATCGGGGGACTAGCAGTCAATGAGCAGTTCTTC
CASIGGLAVNEQFF
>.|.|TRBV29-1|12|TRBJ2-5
TGCAGCGTTGAGGGGTTACAAGAGACCCAGTACTTC
CSVEGLQETQYF
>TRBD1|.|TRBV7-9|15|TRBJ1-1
TGTGCCAGCAGCTTAGGCAGAGACAGGGCCGGCTGGGCTTTCTTT
CASSLGRDRAGWAFF
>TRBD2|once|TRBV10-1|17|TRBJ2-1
TGCGCCAGCAGTGTTGGCGGGGGTTCGGGTTCCTACAATGAGCAGTTCTTC
CASSVGGGSGSYNEQFF
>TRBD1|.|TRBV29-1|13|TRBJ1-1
TGCAGCGCGTGGACAGGGTTCAACACTGAAGCTTTCTTT
CSAWTGFNTEAFF
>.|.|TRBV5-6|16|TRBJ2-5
TGTGCCAGCAGCTTGGGCGTAGGGCTAGTCTCGGAGACCCAGTACTTC
CASSLGVGLVSETQYF
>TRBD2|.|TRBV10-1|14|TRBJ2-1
TGCGCCAGCAGTTCCGGACTAGCGGCGATTGAGCAGTTCTTC
CASSSGLAAIEQFF
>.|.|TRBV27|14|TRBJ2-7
TGTGCCAGCAGTTTAGGGACCACTCTGAACGAGCAGTACTTC
CASSLGTTLNEQYF
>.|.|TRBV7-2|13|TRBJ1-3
TGTGCCAGCAGCTTATCAGGGACAAACACCATATATTTT
CASSLSGTNTIYF
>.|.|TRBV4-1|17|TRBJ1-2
TGCGCCAGCAGCCAAGAACCCGGACTTAGAGCGGGGAGTGGCTACACCTTC
CASSQEPGLRAGSGYTF
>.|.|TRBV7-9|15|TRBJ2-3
TGTGCCAGCAGCTCCTCAAGCGGAAGCACAGATACGCAGTATTTT
CASSSSSGSTDTQYF
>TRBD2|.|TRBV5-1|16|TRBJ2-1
TGCGCCAGCACCGCCCAGACTAGCGGGAGTCTCAATGAGCAGTTCTTC
CASTAQTSGSLNEQFF
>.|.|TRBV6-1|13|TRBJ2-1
TGTGCCAGCAGTGACGAAGTTCGTCGTGAGCAGTTCTTC
CASSDEVRREQFF
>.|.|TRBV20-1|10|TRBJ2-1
TGCAGTGCCCGGAATGAAGAGCAGTTCTTC
CSARNEEQFF
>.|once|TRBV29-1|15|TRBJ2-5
TGCAGCGTTGATCCGCATTTGAGGCCGGGGGAGACCCAGTACTTC
CSVDPHLRPGETQYF
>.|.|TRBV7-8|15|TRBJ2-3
TGTGCCAGCAGAGATAGACTAGTATGGTCGGATACGCAGTATTTT
CASRDRLVWSDTQYF
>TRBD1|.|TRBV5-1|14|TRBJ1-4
TGCGCCAGCAGCCGACAGGGGAATAATGAAAAACTGTTTTTT
CASSRQGNNEKLFF
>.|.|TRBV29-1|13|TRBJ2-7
TGCAGCGTCCGTAGCAGTGACAGCCGCGAGCAGTACTTC
CSVRSSDSREQYF